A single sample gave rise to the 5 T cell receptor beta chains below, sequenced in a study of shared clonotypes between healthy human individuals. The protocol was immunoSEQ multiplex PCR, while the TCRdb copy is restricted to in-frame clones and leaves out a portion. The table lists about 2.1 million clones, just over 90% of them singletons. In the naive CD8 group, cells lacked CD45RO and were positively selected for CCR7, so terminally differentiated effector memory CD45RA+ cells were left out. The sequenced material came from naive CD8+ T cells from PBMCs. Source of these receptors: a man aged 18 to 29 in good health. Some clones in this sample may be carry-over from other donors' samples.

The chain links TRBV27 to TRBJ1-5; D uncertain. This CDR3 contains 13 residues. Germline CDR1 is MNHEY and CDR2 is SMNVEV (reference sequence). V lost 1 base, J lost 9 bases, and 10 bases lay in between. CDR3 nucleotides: TGTGCCAGCAGTTTATGGGCGGGGAGGCCCCAGCATTTT. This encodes CASSLWAGRPQHF.

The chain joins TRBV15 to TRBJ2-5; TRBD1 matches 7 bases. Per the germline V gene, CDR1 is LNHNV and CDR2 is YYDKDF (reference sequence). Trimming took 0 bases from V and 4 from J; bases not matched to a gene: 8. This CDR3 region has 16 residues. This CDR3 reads CATSRDRQGRVETQYF. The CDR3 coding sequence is TGTGCCACCAGCAGAGATCGACAGGGACGGGTAGAGACCCAGTACTTC.

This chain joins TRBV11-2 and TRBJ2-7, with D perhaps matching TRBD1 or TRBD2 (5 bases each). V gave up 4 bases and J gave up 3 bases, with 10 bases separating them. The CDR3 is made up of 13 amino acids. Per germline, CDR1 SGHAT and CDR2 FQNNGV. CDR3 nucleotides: TGTGCCAGCAGCTCGGGACGGTACTACGAGCAGTACTTC. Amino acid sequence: CASSSGRYYEQYF.

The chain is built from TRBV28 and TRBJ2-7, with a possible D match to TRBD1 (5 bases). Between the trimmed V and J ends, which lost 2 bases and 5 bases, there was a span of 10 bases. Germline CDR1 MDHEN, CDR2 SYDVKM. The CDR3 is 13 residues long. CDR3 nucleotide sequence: TGTGCCAGCAGTTTACTACAGGCAGACGAGCAGTACTTC. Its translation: CASSLLQADEQYF.

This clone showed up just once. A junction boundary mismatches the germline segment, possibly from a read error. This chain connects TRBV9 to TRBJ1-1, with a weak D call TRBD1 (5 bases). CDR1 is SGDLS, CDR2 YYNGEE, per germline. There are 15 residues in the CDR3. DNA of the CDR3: TGTGCCAGCAGCGTAATGGCAGGGATGAAGACTGAAGCTTTCTTT. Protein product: CASSVMAGMKTEAFF.